This T cell receptor beta chain was profiled in a study of cytomegalovirus exposure and HLA in healthy donors. Remarks on this clone: Its antigen remains unknown.

V lost 0 bases to trimming and J lost 9 bases, with 16 bases between them. CDR1 and CDR2 (germline): SGDLS, YYNGEE. This CDR3 spans 16 amino acids. Findings and limits, study-wide: Presence/absence analyses rested on an assumption that sequencing depth was roughly uniform across donors.

The PCR used 60 Vbeta and 13 Jbeta primers. The method was immunoSEQ multiplex PCR; TCRdb's version includes in-frame clones alone and lacks a portion of them. The repertoire holds around 120,000 clones, with around 75% as singletons. This TCR came from a woman under 30 in good health and CMV-seronegative. The chain recombines TRBV9 with TRBJ1-6; D unresolved. Sample: PBMCs. The CDR3 spells CASSVGADSIASPLHF. CDR3 nucleotides: TGTGCCAGCAGCGTAGGAGCAGACTCAATCGCTTCACCCCTCCACTTT.